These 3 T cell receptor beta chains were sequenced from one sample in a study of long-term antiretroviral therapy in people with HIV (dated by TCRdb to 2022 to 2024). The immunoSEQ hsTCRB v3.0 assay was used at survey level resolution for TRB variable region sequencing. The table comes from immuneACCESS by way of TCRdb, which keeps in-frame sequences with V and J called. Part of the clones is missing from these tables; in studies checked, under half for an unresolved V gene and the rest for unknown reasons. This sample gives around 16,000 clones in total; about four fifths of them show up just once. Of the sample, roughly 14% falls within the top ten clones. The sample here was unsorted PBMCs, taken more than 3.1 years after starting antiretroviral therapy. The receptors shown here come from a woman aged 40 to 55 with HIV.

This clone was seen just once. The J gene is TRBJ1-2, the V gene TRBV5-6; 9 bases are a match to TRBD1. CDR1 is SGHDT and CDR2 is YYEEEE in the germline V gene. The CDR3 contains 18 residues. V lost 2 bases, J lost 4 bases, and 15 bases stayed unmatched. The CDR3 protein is CASSLKEGQGKLGYGYTF. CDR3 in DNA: TGTGCCAGCAGCTTAAAAGAGGGACAGGGTAAATTGGGCTATGGCTACACCTTC.

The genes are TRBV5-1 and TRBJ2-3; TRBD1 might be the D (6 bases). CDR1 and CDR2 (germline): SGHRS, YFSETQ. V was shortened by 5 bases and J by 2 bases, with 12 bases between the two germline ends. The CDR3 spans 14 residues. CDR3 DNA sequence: TGCGCCAGCAGGTATGACAGGCCCACAGATACGCAGTATTTT. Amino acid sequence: CASRYDRPTDTQYF.

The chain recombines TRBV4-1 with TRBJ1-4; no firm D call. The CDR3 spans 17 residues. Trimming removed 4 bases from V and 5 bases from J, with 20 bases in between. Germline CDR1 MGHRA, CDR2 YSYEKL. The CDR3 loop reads CASSRTPGGRLNEKLFF. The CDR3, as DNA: TGCGCCAGCAGCCGGACCCCGGGTGGCCGGCTGAATGAAAAACTGTTTTTT.